This T cell receptor (beta chain) was found in a study of blood T cell repertoires in COVID-19. Germline loops: CDR1 KGHDR, CDR2 SFDVKD. This CDR3 is 17 amino acids long. The V gene lost 2 bases and the J gene lost 2 bases, with 16 bases spanning the gap. Clones were read by immunoSEQ multiplex PCR, and TCRdb kept only the in-frame ones, dropping some. The sample lists approximately 110,000 clones; approximately 76% were seen once. Sequencing was carried out using peripheral blood. The clonotype was recovered from a woman aged 70-85 years with acute or convalescent COVID-19. This rearrangement joins TRBV24-1 to TRBJ2-3; possibly TRBD2 for D (6 bases). For the CDR3, the DNA is TGTGCCACCAGTGATTCTCAGGGAGGAGTTACCACAGATACGCAGTATTTT. The encoded protein is CATSDSQGGVTTDTQYF.